These T cell receptor beta chains were read from a single sample in a study of cytomegalovirus exposure and HLA in healthy donors. Clones were read by immunoSEQ multiplex PCR, and TCRdb kept only the in-frame ones, dropping some. The sample has roughly 110,000 clones, roughly four fifths seen once. The sequencing input was PBMCs. The receptors come from a woman in her 50s in good health and CMV-seropositive. Each CDR3 is given with its conserved first and last residue. Fields, in order: D gene, clone size, V gene, J gene, CDR3 DNA, CDR3 protein. The D gene is left open where the match is weak. Some rows have no size entry. The others give once, few or many, or a class for an expanded clone.

D: NA; size: few; V: TRBV7-8; J: TRBJ1-6; DNA: TGTGCCAGCAGCCAGCGGACAGTTTCACCCCTCCACTTT; CDR3: CASSQRTVSPLHF
D: NA; size: NA; V: TRBV7-8; J: TRBJ2-5; DNA: TGTGCCAGCAGCTTAGGCGGATCCCCCATACAAGAGACCCAGTACTTC; CDR3: CASSLGGSPIQETQYF
D: NA; size: NA; V: TRBV14; J: TRBJ2-7; DNA: TGTGCCAGCAGCCGGGGGCCGAGCTCCTACGAGCAGTACTTC; CDR3: CASSRGPSSYEQYF
D: NA; size: once; V: TRBV28; J: TRBJ1-5; DNA: TGTGCCAGCAGCTGGGGCAGCTATAGCAATCAGCCCCAGCATTTT; CDR3: CASSWGSYSNQPQHF
D: TRBD1; size: NA; V: TRBV5-1; J: TRBJ1-5; DNA: TGCGCCAGCAGCTTGGCCGCAGGGGGAAGTCAGCCCCAGCATTTT; CDR3: CASSLAAGGSQPQHF
D: TRBD1; size: NA; V: TRBV30; J: TRBJ1-1; DNA: TGTGCCTGGGAGGCCGGACAGGAAAGAAACACTGAAGCTTTCTTT; CDR3: CAWEAGQERNTEAFF
D: NA; size: NA; V: TRBV19; J: TRBJ1-2; DNA: TGTGCCAGCAGTACTGACTATGGCTACACCTTC; CDR3: CASSTDYGYTF
D: NA; size: NA; V: TRBV9; J: TRBJ2-2; DNA: TGTGCCAGCAGCCCGACGACTGGTGCGAACACCGGGGAGCTGTTTTTT; CDR3: CASSPTTGANTGELFF
D: TRBD1; size: NA; V: TRBV4-1; J: TRBJ1-1; DNA: TGCGCCAGCAGCCAAGAGTTTCGGACAGGGATAGAAGCTTTCTTT; CDR3: CASSQEFRTGIEAFF
D: NA; size: NA; V: TRBV15; J: TRBJ1-3; DNA: TGTGCCACCAGCAGAGATAGCCCGGGAAACACCATATATTTT; CDR3: CATSRDSPGNTIYF
D: NA; size: NA; V: TRBV5-4; J: TRBJ1-1; DNA: TGTGCCAGCAGCTTGGGACAGGCTTATGGAGCTTTCTTT; CDR3: CASSLGQAYGAFF
D: NA; size: NA; V: TRBV28; J: TRBJ1-2; DNA: TGTGCCAGCAGTTTCACAGGTGCGCAGGGAGGGACCTATGGCTACACCTTC; CDR3: CASSFTGAQGGTYGYTF
D: NA; size: NA; V: TRBV28; J: TRBJ1-5; DNA: TGTGCCAGCGGTTGGAGGGGTGAGAACCATCAGCCCCAGCATTTT; CDR3: CASGWRGENHQPQHF
D: TRBD1; size: NA; V: TRBV19; J: TRBJ2-3; DNA: TGTGCCAGTAGTATTTACCTAGACAGGGGTAATACGCAGTATTTT; CDR3: CASSIYLDRGNTQYF
D: NA; size: NA; V: TRBV6-1; J: TRBJ1-3; DNA: TGTGCCAGCAAGAGCGGTTTTACTGGAAACACCATATATTTT; CDR3: CASKSGFTGNTIYF
D: NA; size: once; V: TRBV19; J: TRBJ2-7; DNA: TGTGCCAGTAGTAATCAGGGGTACGCCTACGAGCAGTACTTC; CDR3: CASSNQGYAYEQYF
D: NA; size: NA; V: TRBV29-1; J: TRBJ2-1; DNA: TGCAGCGTTGTAAGGGGGAGGGATGAGCAGTTCTTC; CDR3: CSVVRGRDEQFF
D: NA; size: NA; V: TRBV7-3; J: TRBJ1-1; DNA: TGTGCCAGCAGCTTGGCCCCACTCAACAGGGAAAGGAGCACTGAAGCTTTCTTT; CDR3: CASSLAPLNRERSTEAFF
D: TRBD2; size: NA; V: TRBV30; J: TRBJ2-5; DNA: TGTGCCTGGAGGATAGCGGGGAGTCAAGAGACCCAGTACTTC; CDR3: CAWRIAGSQETQYF
D: NA; size: NA; V: TRBV5-1; J: TRBJ2-1; DNA: TGCGCCAGCACTCATGGACAGCCCACCTCAGAGCAGTTCTTC; CDR3: CASTHGQPTSEQFF
D: NA; size: NA; V: TRBV7-2; J: TRBJ1-5; DNA: TGTGCCAGCAGCTTCAGAAATCAGCCCCAGCATTTT; CDR3: CASSFRNQPQHF
D: NA; size: NA; V: TRBV28; J: TRBJ1-2; DNA: TGTGCCAGCAGTTTTCCCGTGAGGGTCAACTATGGCTACACCTTC; CDR3: CASSFPVRVNYGYTF
D: NA; size: NA; V: TRBV6-1; J: TRBJ1-2; DNA: TGTGCCAGCAAAAACCCTGGGGCCTATGGCTACACCTTC; CDR3: CASKNPGAYGYTF
D: NA; size: NA; V: TRBV6-4; J: TRBJ1-2; DNA: TGTGCCAGCAGTGACTCATTCGGAGGCGGCGGCTACACCTTC; CDR3: CASSDSFGGGGYTF
D: TRBD2; size: NA; V: TRBV28; J: TRBJ2-1; DNA: TGTGCCAGCAGCGTAACTAGCGGGGGGGGCGATGAGCAGTTCTTC; CDR3: CASSVTSGGGDEQFF
D: TRBD1; size: few; V: TRBV5-6; J: TRBJ1-3; DNA: TGTGCCAGCAGCTTACTCGACAGGGGGCACGACACCATATATTTT; CDR3: CASSLLDRGHDTIYF
D: NA; size: NA; V: TRBV28; J: TRBJ1-2; DNA: TGTGCCAGCAGTTACTTAGATGGCTACACCTTC; CDR3: CASSYLDGYTF
D: TRBD2; size: NA; V: TRBV11-1; J: TRBJ2-1; DNA: TGTGCCAGCAGCTTAGCGCGGTCTAGCGGTGCTTACAATGAGCAGTTCTTC; CDR3: CASSLARSSGAYNEQFF
D: TRBD1; size: NA; V: TRBV10-3; J: TRBJ2-7; DNA: TGTGCCATCAGACCGACAGGGGGGGAGCAGTACTTC; CDR3: CAIRPTGGEQYF
D: TRBD1; size: NA; V: TRBV2; J: TRBJ1-1; DNA: TGTGCCAGCAGGGACAGGGGACTCCCTGAAGCTTTCTTT; CDR3: CASRDRGLPEAFF
D: TRBD1; size: NA; V: TRBV4-3; J: TRBJ1-2; DNA: TGCGCCAGCAGCCAGAACAGGGGCCCTAACTATGGCTACACCTTC; CDR3: CASSQNRGPNYGYTF
D: TRBD1; size: NA; V: TRBV18; J: TRBJ1-1; DNA: TGTGCCAGCTCACCACAGGGGGCCAGGAACACTGAAGCTTTCTTT; CDR3: CASSPQGARNTEAFF
D: NA; size: NA; V: TRBV7-2; J: TRBJ2-5; DNA: TGTGCCAGCAGCTTAGTAATGGAGACCCAGTACTTC; CDR3: CASSLVMETQYF
D: NA; size: NA; V: TRBV7-2; J: TRBJ2-1; DNA: TGTGCCAGCAGCCCGAGCCCAGTGCCCCAATCTAGCAATGAGCAGTTCTTC; CDR3: CASSPSPVPQSSNEQFF
D: TRBD2; size: NA; V: TRBV27; J: TRBJ2-7; DNA: TGTGCCAGCAGAGAAGCGGGGGGGCTCTACGAGCAGTACTTC; CDR3: CASREAGGLYEQYF
D: NA; size: NA; V: TRBV5-1; J: TRBJ1-2; DNA: TGCGCCAGCAGCTACCAGGGATCGGAAAATGGCTACACCTTC; CDR3: CASSYQGSENGYTF
D: TRBD1; size: once; V: TRBV27; J: TRBJ2-6; DNA: TGTGCCAGCAGGCTACGGGGTTTACAGGGGGCGACCACTGGGGCCAACGTCCTGACTTTC; CDR3: CASRLRGLQGATTGANVLTF
D: TRBD1; size: NA; V: TRBV5-1; J: TRBJ2-2; DNA: TGCGCCAGCAGCTACCTTTCAAGGACAGGGACGAACACCGGGGAGCTGTTTTTT; CDR3: CASSYLSRTGTNTGELFF
D: NA; size: NA; V: TRBV23-1; J: TRBJ2-4; DNA: TGCGCCAGCAGTCCTAACAGGGAGGGCAAAAACATTCAGTACTTC; CDR3: CASSPNREGKNIQYF
D: TRBD1; size: NA; V: TRBV5-4; J: TRBJ1-6; DNA: TGTGCCAGCAGCTTGGCAGGGGGACCCCTTAATTCACCCCTCCACTTT; CDR3: CASSLAGGPLNSPLHF
D: TRBD1; size: NA; V: TRBV5-1; J: TRBJ1-4; DNA: TGCGCCAGCAGCTTTTTTTCTCCGGGACAGGGTAATGAAAAACTGTTTTTT; CDR3: CASSFFSPGQGNEKLFF
D: TRBD2; size: once; V: TRBV7-2; J: TRBJ2-2; DNA: TGTGCCAGCAGCTTAGATCCAGCGGGGGGGAACACCGGGGAGCTGTTTTTT; CDR3: CASSLDPAGGNTGELFF
D: NA; size: NA; V: TRBV7-3; J: TRBJ1-1; DNA: TGTGCCAGCAGCTTAAATTTGGACAATGAAGCTTTCTTT; CDR3: CASSLNLDNEAFF
D: NA; size: NA; V: TRBV19; J: TRBJ2-1; DNA: TGTGCCAGTAGTATCGGGACAAATACCTACAATGAGCAGTTCTTC; CDR3: CASSIGTNTYNEQFF
D: NA; size: NA; V: TRBV5-7; J: TRBJ1-2; DNA: TGTGCCAGCAGCTTCGCGGGGATTTCGTCCCGCTATGGCTACACCTTC; CDR3: CASSFAGISSRYGYTF